The T cell receptor beta chain described here comes from a study of molecular identifiers for immune sequencing clone quantification. CDR3 size: 15 residues. CDR1 and CDR2 (germline): LNHDA, SQIVND (reference sequence). Trimming left V 3 bases short and J 0 bases short, with 9 bases between. As CD8+CD4-CCR7+CD45RA+ cells, naive CD8 T cells were sorted. Notes on the study in general: More than 99% of effector molecules, versus under 1% of naive-cell molecules, belonged to clones above 20 RNA copies. Spiked Jurkat TCR RNA equivalent to one cell reportedly surfaced among some 1 million naive cells.

This clonotype appeared many times. Its target is unknown. For bulk TCR libraries, previously described methods and listed TCR primers were used. TCRdb called the PCR reads again in MiXCR, with one record for every CDR3 protein. The sample lists tens of thousands of distinct CDR3 sequences, under 25% occurring once. The TCR originated in a human donor in good health. Some libraries in this study had Jurkat cell RNA spiked in. The sample consisted of naive CD8+ T cells from blood, with Jurkat cell RNA spiked in. Subset defined: FACS-sorted CD8+CD4-CCR7+CD45RA+ naive T cells. The chain links TRBV19 to TRBJ1-5; D remains ambiguous. CDR3 DNA: TGTGCCAGTAGTATTCAGGTATATAGCAATCAGCCCCAGCATTTT. Amino acid sequence: CASSIQVYSNQPQHF. The entire variable domain, with the rest obtained from reference TRBV19 and TRBJ1-5, is as follows: DGGITQSPKYLFRKEGQNVTLSCEQNLNHDAMYWYRQDPGQGLRLIYYSQIVNDFQKGDIAEGYSVSREKKESFPLTVTSAQKNPTAFYLCASSIQVYSNQPQHFGDGTRLSIL.